This T cell receptor (beta chain) was sequenced during a study of T cells in Graves' hyperthyroidism and ophthalmopathy. Study context: It was at initial diagnosis, before any treatment, that peripheral blood was collected. Findings and caveats of the study: Blood also showed most of the thyroid clonotypes that were expanded above 0.001.

In this sample, this clonotype turned up many times. The antigen remains undetermined. TCR beta CDR3 sequences were amplified from RNA transcripts. RT-PCR in the first round (using the HTBI primer set) targeted the TCR CDR3. MiXCR, applied by TCRdb to the multiplex PCR reads, yields one record per CDR3 protein. In the table there are 620,000 or so distinct CDR3 sequences, approximately 14% of which are singletons. In making diagnoses, clinical symptoms, serum thyroxine and TRAb, thyroid ultrasound and orbital computed tomography were all used. The germline gives CDR1 MNHEY, CDR2 SVGEGT. CDR3 length equals 14 residues. V lost 2 bases to trimming and J lost 9 bases; unmatched junction nucleotides: 5.

The chain links TRBV6-2 or TRBV6-3 to TRBJ2-1; 9 bases agree with TRBD2. The source of this sequence is a woman aged 45-65 years with Graves' ophthalmopathy. The sequencing sample was made of blood. For the CDR3, the DNA is TGTGCCAGCAGTTACGCGGGAGGGCCCGGTGAGCAGTTCTTC. As protein: CASSYAGGPGEQFF.